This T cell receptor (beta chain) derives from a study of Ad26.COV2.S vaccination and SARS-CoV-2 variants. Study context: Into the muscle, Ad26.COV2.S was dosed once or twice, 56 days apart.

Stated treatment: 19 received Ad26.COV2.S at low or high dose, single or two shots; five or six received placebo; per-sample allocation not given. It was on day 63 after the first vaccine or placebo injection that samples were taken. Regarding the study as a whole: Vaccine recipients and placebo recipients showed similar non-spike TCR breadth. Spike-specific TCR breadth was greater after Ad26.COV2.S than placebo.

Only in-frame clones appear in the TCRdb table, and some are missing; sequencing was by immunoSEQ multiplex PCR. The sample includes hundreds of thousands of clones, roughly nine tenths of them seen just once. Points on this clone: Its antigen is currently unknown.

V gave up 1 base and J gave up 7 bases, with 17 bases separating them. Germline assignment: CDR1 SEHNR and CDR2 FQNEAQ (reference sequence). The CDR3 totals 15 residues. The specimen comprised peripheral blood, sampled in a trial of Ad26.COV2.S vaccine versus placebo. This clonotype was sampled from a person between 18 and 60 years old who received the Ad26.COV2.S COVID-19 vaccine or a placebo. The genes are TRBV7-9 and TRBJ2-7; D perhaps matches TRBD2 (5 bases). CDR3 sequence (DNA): TGTGCCAGCAGCTTAGGTGTCGCCCGAGCGGTAGAGCAGTACTTC. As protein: CASSLGVARAVEQYF.